This passage covers 23 T cell receptor beta chains from one sample sequenced in a study of OX40 agonist ivuxolimab in advanced cancers. Method: immunoSEQ multiplex PCR; TCRdb's copy keeps in-frame clones and lacks some. Among roughly 60,000 clones, 84% were seen once, and the ten largest hold about 2%. This specimen consisted of CD4+ or CD8+ T cells sorted from blood, obtained in a trial of the OX40 agonist ivuxolimab. The receptor set was obtained from an adult with an advanced solid tumor such as melanoma, head and neck, liver or kidney cancer.

CDR3 residues: CASSSLGTGRAGELFF. Written as DNA, the CDR3 is TGTGCCAGCAGCTCCTTGGGGACAGGGCGGGCCGGGGAGCTGTTTTTT. The rearrangement joins TRBV13 to TRBJ2-2; 9 nucleotides match TRBD1. Trimming at V came to 4 bases and at J to 6 bases, leaving 9 bases not matched to a gene. CDR1 is PRHDT and CDR2 is FYEKMQ in the germline V gene (reference sequence). This CDR3 comprises 16 residues.

V is TRBV5-8 and J is TRBJ2-1; TRBD2 might be the D (7 bases). Trimming removed 0 bases at V and 4 bases at J, with 17 bases between. This CDR3 comprises 17 residues. Germline V gene sequence: CDR1 SGHTS, CDR2 YDEGEE. The CDR3 DNA reads TGTGCCAGCAGCTTGGTCAGGGCGGGGGCCTTATACAATGAGCAGTTCTTC. This translates into CASSLVRAGALYNEQFF.

The chain combines TRBV4-2 with TRBJ2-1; maybe TRBD1 (7 bases). CDR1 LGHNA and CDR2 YNFKEQ come from the germline V gene. The germline V and J ends were trimmed by 1 base and 5 bases, with 15 bases remaining between them. This CDR3 contains 16 residues. CDR3 DNA sequence: TGTGCCAGCAGCCAAGCTCAGGGGGGAGCTAACAATGAGCAGTTCTTC. It specifies CASSQAQGGANNEQFF.

This sequence joins TRBV7-6 and TRBJ1-6, with D possibly being TRBD1 (6 bases). The CDR3 runs 15 residues. Germline V lookup: CDR1 SGHVS, CDR2 FNYEAQ. The V gene lost 5 bases and the J gene lost 5 bases, with 13 bases spanning the gap. The CDR3 coding sequence is TGTGCCAGCAGCCGGACAGTTCAGAATAATTCACCCCTCCACTTT. Translating gives CASSRTVQNNSPLHF.

The V call is TRBV28, the J call TRBJ1-1; the D is unclear. The CDR3 spans 13 residues. Trimming took 1 base from V and 4 from J, leaving 7 bases between them. Germline V gives CDR1 MDHEN, CDR2 SYDVKM. The CDR3 protein is CASSLYEFTEAFF. In DNA form, the CDR3 reads TGTGCCAGCAGTTTATATGAGTTCACTGAAGCTTTCTTT. Full variable domain (missing parts from reference TRBV28 and TRBJ1-1): DVKVTQSSRYLVKRTGEKVFLECVQDMDHENMFWYRQDPGLGLRLIYFSYDVKMKEKGDIPEGYSVSREKKERFSLILESASTNQTSMYLCASSLYEFTEAFFGQGTRLTVV.

The chain links TRBV10-2 to TRBJ2-1, with 13 bases aligning to TRBD2. The germline V gene encodes CDR1 WSHSY and CDR2 SAAADI. The CDR3 runs to 17 residues. V gave up 7 bases and J gave up 0 bases; unmatched junction bases: 6. The CDR3: CASMGTSGKSSYNEQFF. The CDR3 nucleotides are TGCGCCAGCATGGGGACTAGCGGGAAGAGCTCCTACAATGAGCAGTTCTTC.

Only one count was recorded for this clone. The V call is TRBV29-1, the J call TRBJ2-7; TRBD1 matches at 8 bases. In germline, CDR1 is SQVTM, CDR2 ANQGSEA. The CDR3 consists of 14 residues. Trimming took 6 bases from V and 0 from J; bases not matched to a gene: 7. This CDR3 is CSVGQGDSSYEQYF. CDR3 in DNA: TGCAGCGTCGGACAGGGAGATAGCTCCTACGAGCAGTACTTC.

This chain uses TRBV6-1 with TRBJ1-1; D not resolved. This CDR3 comprises 15 residues. Germline values: CDR1 MNHNS, CDR2 SASEGT. Trimming removed 3 bases at V and 2 bases at J, with 13 bases between. The DNA of the CDR3 is TGTGCCAGCAGTGATTTGGGCAGAGGCAACACTGAAGCTTTCTTT. Translation: CASSDLGRGNTEAFF.

This chain connects TRBV28 to TRBJ1-5; 7 nucleotides align to TRBD1. Germline trimming cut 6 bases from V and 9 bases from J; bases unmatched to any gene: 20. Germline V gene data show CDR1 as MDHEN and CDR2 as SYDVKM. This CDR3 spans 17 amino acids. CDR3 bases: TGTGCCAGCAGCTACGCCGGAATAGGGGGCGTCCCGAGGCCCCAGCATTTT. Translation: CASSYAGIGGVPRPQHF. The complete variable domain, with remaining parts taken from reference TRBV28 and TRBJ1-5, reads DVKVTQSSRYLVKRTGEKVFLECVQDMDHENMFWYRQDPGLGLRLIYFSYDVKMKEKGDIPEGYSVSREKKERFSLILESASTNQTSMYLCASSYAGIGGVPRPQHFGDGTRLSIL.

A note on this clone: Other DNA sequences in the sample encode the same CDR3. The gene calls are TRBV28 and TRBJ2-7; D is perhaps TRBD2 (6 bases). The germline CDR1 and CDR2 sequences are MDHEN and SYDVKM. The CDR3 totals 14 residues. The ends were cut back, 2 bases at V and 2 bases at J, with 10 bases in the middle. The CDR3 reads CASSLAGGTYEQYF. The CDR3 bases are TGTGCCAGCAGTTTAGCCGGGGGAACCTACGAGCAGTACTTC. Full variable domain (missing parts from reference TRBV28 and TRBJ2-7): DVKVTQSSRYLVKRTGEKVFLECVQDMDHENMFWYRQDPGLGLRLIYFSYDVKMKEKGDIPEGYSVSREKKERFSLILESASTNQTSMYLCASSLAGGTYEQYFGPGTRLTVT.

The chain carries TRBV11-1 and TRBJ2-3, with TRBD2 matching over 14 bases. This CDR3 has 17 residues. Germline loops: CDR1 SGHAT, CDR2 FQDESV (reference sequence). V trimming: 5 bases; J trimming: 3 bases; junction bases outside the gene matches: 7. The CDR3 region has the DNA TGTGCCAGCAGCCCAAGACTAGCGGGAGGGCCGACAGATACGCAGTATTTT. Encoded protein: CASSPRLAGGPTDTQYF.

V is TRBV7-2 and J is TRBJ1-2; the D is unclear. CDR3 length equals 14 residues. V lost 0 bases and J 2 bases, leaving 7 bases between the germline ends. CDR1 is SGHTA, CDR2 FQGNSA, per germline. The DNA for the CDR3 is TGTGCCAGCAGCTTAGCTGTCGGCAACTATGGCTACACCTTC. Protein sequence: CASSLAVGNYGYTF.

The V and J genes are TRBV6-4 and TRBJ1-6; TRBD1 matches at 8 bases. V was clipped by 6 bases and J by 7 bases; unmatched bases: 8. Looked up from germline, CDR1 is MRHNA and CDR2 is SNTAGT. This CDR3 is built from 15 residues. The CDR3 is CASRETGAHNSPLHF. The CDR3 DNA follows: TGTGCCAGCAGGGAGACAGGGGCACACAATTCACCCCTCCACTTT.

This clone was seen only once. The chain recombines TRBV11-1 with TRBJ2-5; 7 bases are shared with TRBD2. The J call could be wrong; TRBJ2-7 is a better fit for the DNA end. Per the germline V gene, CDR1 is SGHAT and CDR2 is FQDESV (reference sequence). The CDR3 contains 14 residues. CDR3 DNA: TGTGCCAGCAGCCCCGGCGGGAGTGGAGGCGAGCAGTACTTC. Its translation: CASSPGGSGGEQYF.

This clone has a handful of counts. The chain has TRBV2 and TRBJ2-7; 8 bases are a match to TRBD1. Trimming at V came to 10 bases and at J to 5 bases, leaving 13 bases not matched to a gene. The CDR3 consists of 14 residues. Germline V lookup: CDR1 SNHLY, CDR2 FYNNEI. In DNA form, the CDR3 reads TGTGCCACCAAAACCGACAGGGGCTTGGACGAGCAGTACTTC. Encoded protein: CATKTDRGLDEQYF.

The V gene is TRBV7-2, the J gene TRBJ1-3, with D possibly matching TRBD1 (5 bases). The CDR3 has 16 amino acids. Trimming shortened V by 0 bases and J by 0 bases, and 9 bases separated the two germline ends. The germline V gene has CDR1 SGHTA and CDR2 FQGNSA. In DNA form, the CDR3 reads TGTGCCAGCAGCTTAGCCGGGGGATACTCTGGAAACACCATATATTTT. Translating it yields CASSLAGGYSGNTIYF.

V usage is TRBV6-5 and J usage is TRBJ1-2; D remains unclear. The CDR3 is 11 residues long. CDR1 and CDR2 (germline): MNHEY, SVGAGI. Trimming took 10 bases from V and 7 from J, leaving 13 bases between them. CDR3 in DNA: TGTGCCACGGGTGGTTATGGTGGCTACACCTTC. Its translation is CATGGYGGYTF.

This clone came up a few times. The chain uses TRBV11-3 and TRBJ2-1, with D possibly being TRBD1 (6 bases). CDR1 is SGHNT, CDR2 YENEEA, per germline. The CDR3 runs to 12 residues. V was clipped by 2 bases and J by 9 bases, with 8 bases between them. The CDR3 is CASSLSRGEQFF. The CDR3 DNA sequence: TGTGCCAGCAGCTTAAGCAGGGGTGAGCAGTTCTTC. Complete variable domain (other parts from reference TRBV11-3 and TRBJ2-1): EAGVVQSPRYKIIEKKQPVAFWCNPISGHNTLYWYLQNLGQGPELLIRYENEEAVDDSQLPKDRFSAERLKGVDSTLKIQPAELGDSAVYLCASSLSRGEQFFGPGTRLTVL.

This clone was detected only once. The J gene is TRBJ2-3, the V gene TRBV4-1; 7 nucleotides align to TRBD2. Trimming removed 1 base from V and 3 bases from J; junction bases left unmatched: 13. The CDR3 consists of 18 residues. CDR1 MGHRA and CDR2 YSYEKL come from the germline V gene. CDR3 protein: CASSQGSVGLVGTDTQYF. The CDR3 coding sequence is TGCGCCAGCAGCCAAGGGTCAGTTGGACTAGTCGGTACAGATACGCAGTATTTT.

This clone came up a few times. The V call is TRBV11-2, the J call TRBJ2-2; the D is unclear. The V end lost 0 bases, the J end lost 5 bases, and 4 bases lay between the germline ends. From germline, CDR1 is SGHAT and CDR2 FQNNGV. The CDR3 is 13 residues long. The CDR3: CASSLDLTGELFF. CDR3 sequence (DNA): TGTGCCAGCAGCTTAGACCTGACCGGGGAGCTGTTTTTT.

The chain joins TRBV7-8 to TRBJ1-2; perhaps TRBD1 as D (6 bases). Germline V gene lookup returns CDR1 SGHVS and CDR2 FQNEAQ. The CDR3 totals 13 residues. V was shortened by 3 bases and J by 8 bases, with 13 bases between the two germline ends. CDR3 loop: CASSFPGGVGYTF. CDR3 nucleotide sequence: TGTGCCAGCAGCTTTCCGGGGGGCGTAGGCTACACCTTC. The variable domain in full, with the rest retrieved from reference TRBV7-8 and TRBJ1-2, is GAGVSQSPRYKVAKRGQDVALRCDPISGHVSLFWYQQALGQGPEFLTYFQNEAQLDKSGLPSDRFFAERPEGSVSTLKIQRTQQEDSAVYLCASSFPGGVGYTFGSGTRLTVV.

The V gene is TRBV4-1, the J gene TRBJ2-5, with 12 bases fitting TRBD1. Germline CDR1 and CDR2: MGHRA and YSYEKL. The CDR3 runs 15 residues. V dropped 1 base and J dropped 5; count of bases not matched to a gene: 2. CDR3 nucleotides: TGCGCCAGCAGCCAAGCGGGACAGGGGGCGGAGACCCAGTACTTC. The encoded protein is CASSQAGQGAETQYF.

The chain has TRBV5-1 and TRBJ2-2; 8 bases align to TRBD2. Unmatched junction bases numbered 11, after V lost 1 base and J lost 6 bases. This CDR3 region has 17 residues. Germline CDR1 is SGHRS and CDR2 is YFSETQ. Here the CDR3 DNA reads TGCGCCAGCAGCTTGACGCGTTTGAGCGGGAGACCCGGGGAGCTGTTTTTT. Protein sequence: CASSLTRLSGRPGELFF.